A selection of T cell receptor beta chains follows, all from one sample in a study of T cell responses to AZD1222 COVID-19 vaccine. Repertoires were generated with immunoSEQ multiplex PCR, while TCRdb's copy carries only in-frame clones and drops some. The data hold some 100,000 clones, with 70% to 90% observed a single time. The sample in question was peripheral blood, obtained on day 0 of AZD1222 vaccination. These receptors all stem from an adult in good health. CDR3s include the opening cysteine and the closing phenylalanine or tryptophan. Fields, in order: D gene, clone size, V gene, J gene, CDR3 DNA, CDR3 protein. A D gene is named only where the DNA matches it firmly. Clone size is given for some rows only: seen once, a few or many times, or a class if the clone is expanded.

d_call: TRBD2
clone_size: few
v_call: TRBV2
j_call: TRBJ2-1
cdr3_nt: TGTGCCAGCAGTGCGGAGCGGGGACTCTATTACAATGAGCAGTTCTTC
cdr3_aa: CASSAERGLYYNEQFF

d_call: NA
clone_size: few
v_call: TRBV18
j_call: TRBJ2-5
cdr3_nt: TGTGCCAGCTCACCGGGTCTTCTGGAGACCCAGTACTTC
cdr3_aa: CASSPGLLETQYF

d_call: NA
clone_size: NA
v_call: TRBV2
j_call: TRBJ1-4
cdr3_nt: TGTGCCAGCACCTCCTTCTCAACTAATGAAAAACTGTTTTTT
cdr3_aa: CASTSFSTNEKLFF

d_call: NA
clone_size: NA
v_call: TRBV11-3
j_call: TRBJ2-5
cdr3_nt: TGTGCCAGCAGCCCCTTCCCCCTGTACCAAGAGACCCAGTACTTC
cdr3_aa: CASSPFPLYQETQYF

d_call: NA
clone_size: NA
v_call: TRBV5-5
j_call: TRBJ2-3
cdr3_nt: TGTGCCAGCAGCTTGAGCTCCGGGACACTATTTGACACAGATACGCAGTATTTT
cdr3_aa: CASSLSSGTLFDTDTQYF

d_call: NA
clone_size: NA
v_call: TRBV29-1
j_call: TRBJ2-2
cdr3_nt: TGCAGCGTCCAGACAGGGGAGGGCACCGGGGAGCTGTTTTTT
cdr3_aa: CSVQTGEGTGELFF

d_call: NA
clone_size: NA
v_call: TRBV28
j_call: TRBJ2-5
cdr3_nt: TGTGCCAGCAGTTTATTTGCTCCAGAGACCCAGTACTTC
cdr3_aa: CASSLFAPETQYF

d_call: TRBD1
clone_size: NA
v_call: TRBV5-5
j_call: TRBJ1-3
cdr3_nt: TGTGCCAGCAGCTTGGGAGGGGACAGGAGAAACACCATATATTTT
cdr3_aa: CASSLGGDRRNTIYF

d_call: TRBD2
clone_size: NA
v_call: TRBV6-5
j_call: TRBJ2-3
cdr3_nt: TGTGCCAGCAGTTTGGGACTAGCAGATACGCAGTATTTT
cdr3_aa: CASSLGLADTQYF

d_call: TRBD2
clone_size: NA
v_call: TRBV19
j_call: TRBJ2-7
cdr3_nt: TGTGCCAGTAGTCCGGGAGGGCCCTACGAGCAGTACTTC
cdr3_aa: CASSPGGPYEQYF

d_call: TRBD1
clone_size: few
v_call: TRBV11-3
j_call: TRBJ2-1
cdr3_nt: TGTGCCAGCAGCTTAGATCAAGGGGGGACAGGGATCTCCAATGAGCAGTTCTTC
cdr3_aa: CASSLDQGGTGISNEQFF

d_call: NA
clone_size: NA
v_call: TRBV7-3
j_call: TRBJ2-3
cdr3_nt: TGTGCCAGCAGCTGGCGACAGGGCACAGATACGCAGTATTTT
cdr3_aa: CASSWRQGTDTQYF

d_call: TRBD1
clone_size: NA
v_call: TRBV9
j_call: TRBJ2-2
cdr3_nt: TGTGCCAGCAGCGTAGATGGACAGGGACACACCGGGGAGCTGTTTTTT
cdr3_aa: CASSVDGQGHTGELFF

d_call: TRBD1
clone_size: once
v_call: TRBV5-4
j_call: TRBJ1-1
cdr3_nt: TGTGCCAGCAGCTCCGGGACAGCCATGAACACTGAAGCTTTCTTT
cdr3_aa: CASSSGTAMNTEAFF

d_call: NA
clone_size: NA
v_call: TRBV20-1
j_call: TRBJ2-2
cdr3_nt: TGCAGTACTTCTGAAACCGGGGAGCTGTTTTTT
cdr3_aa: CSTSETGELFF

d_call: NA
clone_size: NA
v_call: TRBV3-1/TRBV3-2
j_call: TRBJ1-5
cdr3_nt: TGTGCCAGCAGCCAAGATCCGGGCGCGGGGCAGCCCCAGCATTTT
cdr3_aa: CASSQDPGAGQPQHF

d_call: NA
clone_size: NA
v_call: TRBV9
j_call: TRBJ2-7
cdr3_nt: TGTGCCAGCAGCGTAGGGAGTCAAGGGCCCTACGAGCAGTACTTC
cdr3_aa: CASSVGSQGPYEQYF

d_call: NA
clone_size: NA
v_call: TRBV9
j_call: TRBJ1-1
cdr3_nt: TGTGCCAGCAGCGTTAGCCTGAACACTGAAGCTTTCTTT
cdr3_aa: CASSVSLNTEAFF

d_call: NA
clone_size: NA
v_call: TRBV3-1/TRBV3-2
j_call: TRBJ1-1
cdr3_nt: TGTGCCAGCAGCCGGGGAGGGACGAACACTGAAGCTTTCTTT
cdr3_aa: CASSRGGTNTEAFF

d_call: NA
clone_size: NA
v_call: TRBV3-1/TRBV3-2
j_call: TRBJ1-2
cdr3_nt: TGTGCCAGCAGCCACCGAACGACAGGAGGCTACACCTTC
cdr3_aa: CASSHRTTGGYTF

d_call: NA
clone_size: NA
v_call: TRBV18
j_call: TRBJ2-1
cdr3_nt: TGTGCCAGCTCACCAAAACAGAGCTCCTACAATGAGCAGTTCTTC
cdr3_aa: CASSPKQSSYNEQFF

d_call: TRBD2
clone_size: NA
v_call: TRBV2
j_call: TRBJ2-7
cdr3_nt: TGTGCCAGCCGGGGGGGTACGGGGATGACCTACGAGCAGTACTTC
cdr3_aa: CASRGGTGMTYEQYF

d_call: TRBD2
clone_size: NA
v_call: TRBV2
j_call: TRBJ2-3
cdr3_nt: TGTGCCAGCAGTCTTACCGCCACTAGCGGGGGGACCTCAGATACGCAGTATTTT
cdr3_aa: CASSLTATSGGTSDTQYF

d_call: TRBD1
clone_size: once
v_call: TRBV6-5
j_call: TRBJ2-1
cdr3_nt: TGTGCCAGCAGTTGGGGACAGTTGGCAGATGAGCAGTTCTTC
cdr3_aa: CASSWGQLADEQFF

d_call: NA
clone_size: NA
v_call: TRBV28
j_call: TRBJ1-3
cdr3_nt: TGTGCCAGCAGTCCGACCTTTAGCTCTGGAAACACCATATATTTT
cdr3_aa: CASSPTFSSGNTIYF

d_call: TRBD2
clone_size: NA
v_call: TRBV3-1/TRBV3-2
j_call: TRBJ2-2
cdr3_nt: TGTGCCAGCAGCCTTGGACTAGCGGGGTTTGGGGGGGAGCTGTTTTTT
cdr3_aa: CASSLGLAGFGGELFF

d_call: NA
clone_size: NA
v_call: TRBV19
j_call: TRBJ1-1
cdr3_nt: TGTGCCAGTAGTATAGGGGGAGGGGCAGCTGAAGCTTTCTTT
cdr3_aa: CASSIGGGAAEAFF

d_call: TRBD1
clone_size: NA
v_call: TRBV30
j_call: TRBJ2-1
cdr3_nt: TGTGCCTGGAGTGTGGGACAGGGGGGCTACAATGAGCAGTTCTTC
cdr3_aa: CAWSVGQGGYNEQFF

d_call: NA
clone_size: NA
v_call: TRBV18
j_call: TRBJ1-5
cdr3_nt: TGTGCCAGCTCAAATTGGGCAGGGAAGGATCAGCCCCAGCATTTT
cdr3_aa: CASSNWAGKDQPQHF

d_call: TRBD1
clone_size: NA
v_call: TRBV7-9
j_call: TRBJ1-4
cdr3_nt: TGTGCCAGCAGAGAAGGGGGCGCAGGTGAAAAACTGTTTTTT
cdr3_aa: CASREGGAGEKLFF

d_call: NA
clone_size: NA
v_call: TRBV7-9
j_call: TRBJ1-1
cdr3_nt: TGTGCCAGCAGCTTACAGGGGATGAACACTGAAGCTTTCTTT
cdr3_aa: CASSLQGMNTEAFF